This TCR beta chain was obtained from a study of radiotherapy plus CTLA-4 blockade in lung cancer. Only in-frame clones appear in the TCRdb table, and some are missing; sequencing was by immunoSEQ multiplex PCR. The sample shows about 95,000 clones, about four fifths of them seen only once. The sequence came from a human donor with non-small cell lung cancer who had stable disease on radiotherapy plus ipilimumab. The sample consisted of peripheral blood, taken from a patient treated with radiotherapy plus ipilimumab.

This CDR3 reads CASSVIPTGQETQYF. The CDR3 nucleotides are TGTGCCAGCAGCGTAATTCCCACAGGCCAAGAGACCCAGTACTTC. The chain links TRBV9 to TRBJ2-5; tentatively, D is TRBD1 (5 bases). The CDR3 spans 15 residues. The germline V gene has CDR1 SGDLS and CDR2 YYNGEE. The ends were cut back, 1 base at V and 1 base at J, with 11 bases in the middle.